This T cell receptor beta chain was sequenced in a study of T cells in Graves' hyperthyroidism and ophthalmopathy. This clonotype occurred many times. V lost 9 bases and J 4 bases, leaving 11 bases between the germline ends. The length of the CDR3 is 12 residues. The germline gives CDR1 KGHDR, CDR2 SFDVKD. It was RNA transcripts that yielded the amplified TCR beta CDR3 regions. The HTBI primer set served for first-round RT-PCR of the TCR CDR3. TCRdb itself ran the multiplex PCR reads through MiXCR, one entry per CDR3 protein. Seen here are a few hundred thousand distinct CDR3 sequences, approximately 20% observed once, and the top ten hold over 35%.

Sequencing was carried out using blood. The V call is TRBV24-1, the J call TRBJ1-2; D not certain. This sequence was found in a man aged 40-49 years with Graves' hyperthyroidism. CDR3 nucleotides: TGTGCCACCTACAGCCGTCCCTATGGCTACACCTTC. Residues: CATYSRPYGYTF.